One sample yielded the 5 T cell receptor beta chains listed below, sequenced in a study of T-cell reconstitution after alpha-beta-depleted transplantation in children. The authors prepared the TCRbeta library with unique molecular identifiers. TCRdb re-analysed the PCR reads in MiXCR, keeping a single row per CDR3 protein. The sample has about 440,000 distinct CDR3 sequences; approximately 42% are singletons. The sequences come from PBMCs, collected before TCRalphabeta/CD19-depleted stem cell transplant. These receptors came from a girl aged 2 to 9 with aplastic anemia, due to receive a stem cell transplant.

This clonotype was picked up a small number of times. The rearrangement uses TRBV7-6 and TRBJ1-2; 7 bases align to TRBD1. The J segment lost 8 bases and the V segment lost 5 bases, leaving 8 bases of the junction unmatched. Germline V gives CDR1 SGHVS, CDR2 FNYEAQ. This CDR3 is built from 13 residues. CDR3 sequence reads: CASSPGGAGGYTF. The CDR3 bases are TGTGCCAGCAGCCCAGGGGGGGCCGGGGGCTACACCTTC.

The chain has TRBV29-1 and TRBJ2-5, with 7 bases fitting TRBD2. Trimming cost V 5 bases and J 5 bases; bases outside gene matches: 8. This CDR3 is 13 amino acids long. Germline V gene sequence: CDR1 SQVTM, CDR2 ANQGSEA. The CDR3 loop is CSVLAGPGETQYF. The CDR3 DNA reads TGCAGCGTTTTAGCGGGCCCGGGGGAGACCCAGTACTTC.

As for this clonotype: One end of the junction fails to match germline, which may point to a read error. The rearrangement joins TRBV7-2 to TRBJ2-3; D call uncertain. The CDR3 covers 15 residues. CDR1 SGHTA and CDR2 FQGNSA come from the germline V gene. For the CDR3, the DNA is TGTGCCAACAGCGCCCGAGTCCCGATCACAGATACGCAGTATTTT. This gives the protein CANSARVPITDTQYF.

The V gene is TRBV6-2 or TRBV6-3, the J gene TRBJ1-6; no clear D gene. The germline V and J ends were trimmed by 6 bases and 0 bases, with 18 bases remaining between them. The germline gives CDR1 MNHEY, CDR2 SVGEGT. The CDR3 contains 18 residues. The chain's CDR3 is CASSGGMGPSSYNSPLHF. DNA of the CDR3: TGTGCCAGCAGCGGAGGGATGGGTCCGAGCTCCTATAATTCACCCCTCCACTTT.

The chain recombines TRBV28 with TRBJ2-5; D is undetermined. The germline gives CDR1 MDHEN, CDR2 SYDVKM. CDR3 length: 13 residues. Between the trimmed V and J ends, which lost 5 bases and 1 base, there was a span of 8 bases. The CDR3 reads CASSPDIQETQYF. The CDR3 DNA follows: TGTGCCAGCAGTCCAGATATCCAAGAGACCCAGTACTTC.